The 28 T cell receptor beta chains presented below share a single source sample, sequenced in a study of blood T cell repertoires in COVID-19. Profiling relied on immunoSEQ multiplex PCR, and the TCRdb table lists in-frame clones only, not all of them. Among 95,000 to 120,000 clones listed, around 84% were seen once. Sequencing used peripheral blood. These TCRs come from a man in his forties with acute or convalescent COVID-19.

V usage is TRBV27 and J usage is TRBJ2-7; 14 bases fit TRBD2. The CDR3 has 18 amino acids. CDR1 and CDR2 (germline): MNHEY, SMNVEV (reference sequence). With 3 bases clipped from V and 1 base from J, the junction kept 8 bases outside the gene matches. This CDR3 reads CASSLSGLAGDQSYEQYF. DNA for the CDR3: TGTGCCAGCAGTTTGTCGGGACTAGCGGGGGACCAATCCTACGAGCAGTACTTC.

J is TRBJ1-2 and V is TRBV7-9; maybe TRBD1 (6 bases). Germline CDR1 SEHNR, CDR2 FQNEAQ (reference sequence). Trimming removed 5 bases at V and 2 bases at J, with 9 bases between. The CDR3 spans 13 residues. The CDR3 DNA reads TGTGCCAGCAGCCGAGACAGGAACTATGGCTACACCTTC. It encodes CASSRDRNYGYTF.

The sample holds a few counts of this clone. The genes are TRBV27 and TRBJ2-3; TRBD1 aligns across 9 bases. Per the germline V gene, CDR1 is MNHEY and CDR2 is SMNVEV (reference sequence). CDR3 size: 16 residues. J was trimmed by 3 bases and V by 2 bases; bases with no gene match: 6. CDR3 protein: CASSLATGGATDTQYF. CDR3 nucleotide sequence: TGTGCCAGCAGTTTAGCTACAGGGGGCGCAACAGATACGCAGTATTTT.

The gene calls are TRBV7-9 and TRBJ2-3; 7 nucleotides line up with TRBD2. This CDR3 spans 14 amino acids. CDR1 SEHNR and CDR2 FQNEAQ come from the germline V gene (reference sequence). V shed 6 bases, J shed 0 bases, and the junction held 3 bases outside the gene matches. The CDR3 is CASRSSGSTDTQYF. The CDR3 DNA is TGTGCCAGCAGGAGTAGCGGGAGCACAGATACGCAGTATTTT.

Within the sample, this clone is medium-sized. The rearrangement joins TRBV7-2 to TRBJ2-1, with 7 bases aligning to TRBD2. There are 17 residues in the CDR3. The V gene's germline CDR1 is SGHTA and CDR2 FQGNSA. V shed 2 bases and J 2 bases; nucleotides not matched to a gene: 9. The CDR3 sequence is CASSLRFGGSTYNEQFF. The CDR3 nucleotides read TGTGCCAGCAGCTTAAGGTTCGGGGGGTCGACCTACAATGAGCAGTTCTTC.

The DNA for the CDR3 is TGTGCCAGCACTAACGGGGGGTATGGCTACACCTTC. Protein product: CASTNGGYGYTF. The rearrangement joins TRBV6-5 to TRBJ1-2; perhaps TRBD1 as D (5 bases). This CDR3 has 12 amino acids. CDR1 and CDR2 from the germline V gene are MNHEY and SVGAGI. V shed 7 bases and J shed 5 bases, with 11 bases lying between them.

V is TRBV2 and J is TRBJ2-2; 9 bases are a match to TRBD1. Unmatched junction bases numbered 3, after V lost 8 bases and J lost 2 bases. The CDR3 is made up of 14 amino acids. The germline V gene encodes CDR1 SNHLY and CDR2 FYNNEI. Written as DNA, the CDR3 is TGTGCCAGCGGGGGACAGGGCAACACCGGGGAGCTGTTTTTT. This sequence encodes CASGGQGNTGELFF.

The rearrangement links TRBV7-2 to TRBJ1-2, with a weak D call TRBD1 (6 bases). This CDR3 contains 17 residues. V lost 4 bases to trimming and J lost 4 bases, with 22 bases between them. Germline V gene data show CDR1 as SGHTA and CDR2 as FQGNSA. The CDR3, as DNA: TGTGCCAGCAGCTCCATCTCGAAGGCCCGAGGGGGCTATGGCTACACCTTC. Amino acids: CASSSISKARGGYGYTF. Variable domain in full (rest from reference TRBV7-2 and TRBJ1-2): GAGVSQSPSNKVTEKGKDVELRCDPISGHTALYWYRQSLGQGLEFLIYFQGNSAPDKSGLPSDRFSAERTGGSVSTLTIQRTQQEDSAVYLCASSSISKARGGYGYTFGSGTRLTVV.

The V gene is TRBV29-1, the J gene TRBJ1-2; D may be TRBD1 (5 bases). The germline V and J ends were trimmed by 0 bases and 8 bases, with 16 bases remaining between them. The germline V gene encodes CDR1 SQVTM and CDR2 ANQGSEA. The CDR3 length is 14 residues. The CDR3 DNA is TGCAGCGTTGAAGATCTGAGACAGTTGGAGGGCTACACCTTC. Its translation is CSVEDLRQLEGYTF. The full variable domain, with the rest looked up from reference TRBV29-1 and TRBJ1-2, is SAVISQKPSRDICQRGTSLTIQCQVDSQVTMMFWYRQQPGQSLTLIATANQGSEATYESGFVIDKFPISRPNLTFSTLTVSNMSPEDSSIYLCSVEDLRQLEGYTFGSGTRLTVV.

The chain combines TRBV15 with TRBJ1-6; D is uncertain. This CDR3 region has 13 residues. V was clipped by 3 bases and J by 4 bases, with 4 bases between them. Germline CDR1 reads LNHNV; CDR2 reads YYDKDF (reference sequence). The CDR3 DNA reads TGTGCCACCAGCAGCAATTATAATTCACCCCTCCACTTT. Protein sequence: CATSSNYNSPLHF.

The chain carries TRBV24-1 and TRBJ1-1; 9 nucleotides agree with TRBD1. The J segment lost 1 base and the V segment lost 7 bases, leaving 3 bases of the junction unmatched. The germline V gene has CDR1 KGHDR and CDR2 SFDVKD. This CDR3 is built from 14 residues. The CDR3 nucleotides are TGTGCCACCAGAACAGGGGGCCCGAACACTGAAGCTTTCTTT. Amino acid sequence: CATRTGGPNTEAFF.

The chain combines TRBV5-6 with TRBJ1-2; D unresolved. This CDR3 is 15 amino acids long. Per germline, CDR1 SGHDT and CDR2 YYEEEE. The V and J ends lost 4 bases and 4 bases respectively, with 17 bases between them. CDR3 sequence: CASSIPYGVSYGYTF. In DNA, the CDR3 is TGTGCCAGCAGCATCCCGTACGGTGTTTCCTATGGCTACACCTTC.

The chain is built from TRBV19 and TRBJ2-3; 9 nucleotides match TRBD1. Germline assignment: CDR1 LNHDA and CDR2 SQIVND (reference sequence). Trimming removed 7 bases from V and 4 bases from J; junction bases left unmatched: 15. This CDR3 contains 17 residues. CDR3 residues: CASTRDRDELGSDTQYF. As DNA, the CDR3 is TGTGCCAGTACCAGGGACAGGGATGAATTGGGCTCAGATACGCAGTATTTT.

In this sample, this clone turned up once. The chain recombines TRBV5-6 with TRBJ1-1; TRBD1 aligns across 9 bases. The CDR3 loop spans 16 amino acids. Germline values: CDR1 SGHDT, CDR2 YYEEEE. The trim removed 3 bases at V and 5 bases at J, leaving 11 bases unmatched. The CDR3 coding sequence is TGTGCCAGCAGCTGGGCGGACAGGGGCGTGGTAACTGAAGCTTTCTTT. As protein: CASSWADRGVVTEAFF.

The V gene is TRBV19, the J gene TRBJ2-1; weak D call: TRBD2 (5 bases). V dropped 3 bases and J dropped 0 bases, with 15 bases sitting between them. This CDR3 comprises 17 residues. Germline lookup yields CDR1 LNHDA and CDR2 SQIVND (reference sequence). The CDR3 region has the DNA TGTGCCAGTAGTATCTATTCGGGGTATAGCTCCTACAATGAGCAGTTCTTC. Protein: CASSIYSGYSSYNEQFF.

This chain joins TRBV3-1 (or the pseudogene TRBV3-2) and TRBJ2-7; D not certain. Germline CDR1 LGHDT, CDR2 YNNKEL (reference sequence). V was pared by 1 base and J by 5 bases, with 9 bases between. The CDR3 extends over 13 amino acids. CDR3 nucleotide sequence: TGTGCCAGCAGCCAAGGGCAGGAAGACGAGCAGTACTTC. Amino acids: CASSQGQEDEQYF.

The chain couples TRBV7-2 to TRBJ1-2; 9 bases match TRBD1. Germline CDR1 is SGHTA and CDR2 is FQGNSA. After removal of 8 bases from V and 5 bases from J, the junction contained 9 bases not matched to a gene. The CDR3 length is 14 residues. In DNA form, the CDR3 reads TGTGCCAGCGCCTCGGACAGGGGAGATTATGGCTACACCTTC. Translating gives CASASDRGDYGYTF.

The rearrangement joins TRBV6-5 to TRBJ1-5, with 7 nucleotides matching TRBD1. Germline lookup yields CDR1 MNHEY and CDR2 SVGAGI. There are 14 residues in the CDR3. V was clipped by 5 bases and J by 7 bases; unmatched bases: 8. The CDR3 bases are TGTGCCAGCAGTACTCGGACAGGCCTGCAGCCCCAGCATTTT. Encoded protein: CASSTRTGLQPQHF.

The gene calls are TRBV2 and TRBJ1-5, with 10 bases fitting TRBD1. The ends lost 4 bases at V and 4 bases at J; junction bases unmatched: 4. The CDR3 consists of 15 residues. CDR1 and CDR2 from the germline V gene are SNHLY and FYNNEI. CDR3 sequence reads: CASSVRTGGNQPQHF. In DNA, the CDR3 is TGTGCCAGCAGTGTACGGACAGGGGGAAATCAGCCCCAGCATTTT.

This sequence joins TRBV10-3 and TRBJ2-1; D might be TRBD1 (6 bases). Trimming left V 2 bases short and J 3 bases short, with 14 bases between. This CDR3 contains 16 residues. The germline gives CDR1 ENHRY, CDR2 SYGVKD. CDR3 region: CAISEAKQGGYNEQFF. CDR3 nucleotide sequence: TGTGCCATCAGTGAGGCCAAACAGGGTGGCTACAATGAGCAGTTCTTC.

The chain employs TRBV9 and TRBJ1-4; D is unclear. The V gene lost 0 bases and the J gene lost 8 bases, with 8 bases spanning the gap. Germline V gene sequence: CDR1 SGDLS, CDR2 YYNGEE. This CDR3 contains 13 residues. The CDR3 region has the DNA TGTGCCAGCAGCGTAGGGTTAGAAGAAAAACTGTTTTTT. Protein sequence: CASSVGLEEKLFF.

This chain uses TRBV24-1 with TRBJ1-2; D ambiguous. CDR1 and CDR2 from the germline V gene are KGHDR and SFDVKD. The CDR3 is 14 residues long. V lost 3 bases, J lost 4 bases, and 11 bases lay in between. For the CDR3, the DNA is TGTGCCACCAGTGATGATGGACTGAGCTATGGCTACACCTTC. Protein: CATSDDGLSYGYTF.

The genes are TRBV19 and TRBJ1-1, with D uncertain. Trimming pared 7 bases from V and 6 bases from J, leaving 15 bases between. In germline, CDR1 is LNHDA, CDR2 SQIVND (reference sequence). CDR3 size: 13 residues. For the CDR3, the DNA is TGTGCCAGTACCCCGCGGGGAGGAGCTGAAGCTTTCTTT. Its protein product is CASTPRGGAEAFF.

V gene TRBV19 combines with J gene TRBJ1-5, with a tentative D call TRBD1 (5 bases). Germline CDR1 and CDR2: LNHDA and SQIVND (reference sequence). The CDR3 totals 16 residues. V lost 3 bases and J 0 bases, leaving 12 bases between the germline ends. The CDR3 DNA is TGTGCCAGTAGTATCTCCAGGGATAATAGCAATCAGCCCCAGCATTTT. This gives the protein CASSISRDNSNQPQHF.

J is TRBJ1-6 and V is TRBV3-1 (or the pseudogene TRBV3-2); D is unresolved. From germline, CDR1 is LGHDT and CDR2 YNNKEL (reference sequence). This CDR3 contains 13 residues. Deletions cut 0 bases from V and 10 bases from J, with 7 bases between. Here the CDR3 reads CASSQDRHSPLHF. CDR3 nucleotide sequence: TGTGCCAGCAGCCAAGATCGACACTCACCCCTCCACTTT.

This chain uses TRBV5-6 with TRBJ2-3; no clear D gene. The CDR3 is 14 amino acids. V was trimmed by 5 bases and J by 4 bases, leaving 14 bases between them. The V gene's germline CDR1 is SGHDT and CDR2 YYEEEE. The CDR3 here is CASSLPTVSDTQYF. For the CDR3, the DNA is TGTGCCAGCAGTTTGCCAACAGTTTCAGATACGCAGTATTTT.

The chain links TRBV5-1 to TRBJ2-7; the D gene is possibly TRBD1 (6 bases). Germline lookup yields CDR1 SGHRS and CDR2 YFSETQ. This CDR3 contains 16 residues. Trimming removed 0 bases at V and 4 bases at J, with 17 bases between. CDR3: CASSLDPRGVGYEQYF. CDR3 DNA sequence: TGCGCCAGCAGCTTGGACCCCAGGGGAGTAGGGTACGAGCAGTACTTC.

This chain links TRBV5-5 with TRBJ2-7; TRBD1 matches 8 bases. Germline-derived CDR1 and CDR2 are SGHKS and YYEKEE (reference sequence). The J segment lost 3 bases and the V segment lost 3 bases, leaving 2 bases of the junction unmatched. This CDR3 spans 13 amino acids. As DNA, the CDR3 is TGTGCCAGCAGCTCCGGACAGGGCTACGAGCAGTACTTC. It specifies CASSSGQGYEQYF.